This T cell receptor beta chain came from a study of shared clonotypes between healthy human individuals. About the study: Donor ages ranged 18 to 49 years: a couple of women, a few men. Every donor yielded three CD4 naive, three CD4 memory, two CD8 naive and one CD8 memory plate.

The CDR3 is made up of 13 amino acids. Germline V gives CDR1 MRHNA, CDR2 SNTAGT. Trimming took off 5 bases at V and 9 bases at J, with 14 bases between the two ends. Concerning this clone itself: What it recognizes is unknown.

General study results and limits: Sharing of clonotypes among donors was expected to vary with sequencing depth.

TCRdb keeps only in-frame clones here, not all; method: immunoSEQ multiplex PCR. Of 98,000 or so clones in the sample, 55% to 70% are singletons; the top ten hold roughly 22%. This TCR was sampled from a woman aged 25 to 39 in good health. The sequenced sample was memory CD8+ T cells sorted from blood. Subset denoted: CD45RO+ cells pooled with CCR7-negative TemRA cells. The gene calls are TRBV6-4 and TRBJ2-1; maybe TRBD1 (5 bases). CDR3 in DNA: TGTGCCAGCAGTCGAACCTCTCAGGGTGAGCAGTTCTTC. As protein: CASSRTSQGEQFF.